A single sample gave rise to the 18 T cell receptor beta chains below, sequenced in a study of T cell changes during pregnancy in multiple sclerosis. The table came from immunoSEQ multiplex PCR; TCRdb's copy has only in-frame clones and leaves some out. The data contain tens of thousands of clones, 88% of them seen just once; the ten biggest clones take up around 5.6%. The sample in question was CD8+ T cells from peripheral blood mononuclear cells, obtained after pregnancy. All receptors come from a female donor in good health, enrolled as a control in a pregnancy study.

The chain is built from TRBV7-8 and TRBJ1-1, with D unresolved. V lost 2 bases and J lost 1, with 5 bases in between. This CDR3 has 13 residues. Germline values: CDR1 SGHVS, CDR2 FQNEAQ. DNA of the CDR3: TGTGCCAGCAGCTTATTTCAGAACACTGAAGCTTTCTTT. Translated: CASSLFQNTEAFF.

This clone was counted once. This chain connects TRBV9 to TRBJ2-1, with TRBD2 matching over 7 bases. J was trimmed by 8 bases and V by 7 bases; bases with no gene match: 3. The germline CDR1 and CDR2 sequences are SGDLS and YYNGEE. The CDR3 runs to 11 residues. The CDR3, as DNA: TGTGCCAGCGGGAGGGAGGATGAGCAGTTCTTC. Translating gives CASGREDEQFF.

The chain couples TRBV28 to TRBJ1-1; 8 nucleotides line up with TRBD1. CDR3 size: 15 residues. V dropped 4 bases and J dropped 4; count of bases not matched to a gene: 8. Germline V gene data show CDR1 as MDHEN and CDR2 as SYDVKM. The CDR3 spells CASSYPGGAGTEAFF. In DNA, the CDR3 is TGTGCCAGCAGTTACCCAGGGGGCGCAGGCACTGAAGCTTTCTTT.

This sequence joins TRBV2 and TRBJ2-7; 8 positions agree with TRBD1. Per germline, CDR1 SNHLY and CDR2 FYNNEI. Trimming removed 1 base from V and 5 bases from J; junction bases left unmatched: 4. The CDR3 sequence is 14 residues long. The CDR3 here is CASSEGTGYDEQYF. CDR3 nucleotide sequence: TGTGCCAGCAGTGAAGGGACAGGGTACGACGAGCAGTACTTC.

The table lists this clone with a count of one. The chain links TRBV5-6 to TRBJ1-6; TRBD1 might be the D (6 bases). The CDR3 is 15 residues long. CDR1 SGHDT and CDR2 YYEEEE come from the germline V gene. V lost 4 bases, J lost 6 bases, and 14 bases lay in between. CDR3 in DNA: TGTGCCAGCAGCCCACAGGGATGGGGTAATTCACCCCTCCACTTT. It codes for CASSPQGWGNSPLHF. Full variable domain (missing parts from reference TRBV5-6 and TRBJ1-6): DAGVTQSPTHLIKTRGQQVTLRCSPKSGHDTVSWYQQALGQGPQFIFQYYEEEERQRGNFPDRFSGHQFPNYSSELNVNALLLGDSALYLCASSPQGWGNSPLHFGNGTRLTVT.

This clone was recorded a few times. The chain is built from TRBV11-1 and TRBJ1-6; 8 bases fit TRBD1. Unmatched junction bases numbered 2, after V lost 3 bases and J lost 10 bases. The CDR3 covers 13 residues. Germline V lookup: CDR1 SGHAT, CDR2 FQDESV (reference sequence). The CDR3 DNA reads as TGTGCCAGCAGCTTGGACAGGGAGTCACCCCTCCACTTT. This sequence encodes CASSLDRESPLHF. Combining the CDR3 with reference TRBV11-1 and TRBJ1-6 gives the whole variable domain EAEVAQSPRYKITEKSQAVAFWCDPISGHATLYWYRQILGQGPELLVQFQDESVVDDSQLPKDRFSAERLKGVDSTLKIQPAELGDSAMYLCASSLDRESPLHFGNGTRLTVT.

For this clone: The same CDR3 also results from other DNA sequences found in this sample. The genes are TRBV11-2 and TRBJ2-7; D is unclear. The V gene's germline CDR1 is SGHAT and CDR2 FQNNGV. Trimming took 1 base from V and 0 from J, leaving 4 bases between them. This CDR3 spans 13 amino acids. The CDR3 DNA follows: TGTGCCAGCAGCTTAGCCAGCTCCTACGAGCAGTACTTC. This sequence encodes CASSLASSYEQYF.

V and J are TRBV4-1 and TRBJ2-5, with 8 positions matching TRBD2. J was trimmed by 3 bases and V by 4 bases; bases with no gene match: 4. Germline-derived CDR1 and CDR2 are MGHRA and YSYEKL. This CDR3 is built from 14 residues. As DNA, the CDR3 is TGCGCCAGCAGCCCCCCGGGAGGGGAAGAGACCCAGTACTTC. This sequence encodes CASSPPGGEETQYF.

J is TRBJ2-1 and V is TRBV4-3; 9 bases fit TRBD2. V lost 0 bases and J lost 4; bases outside the gene matches: 7. CDR3 length: 17 residues. From germline, CDR1 is LGHNA and CDR2 YSLEER. The CDR3 region is CASSQDRQRGVYNEQFF. CDR3 in DNA: TGCGCCAGCAGCCAAGATCGCCAGCGGGGGGTTTACAATGAGCAGTTCTTC.

The chain is built from TRBV4-2 and TRBJ1-2, with TRBD1 matching 9 bases. Unmatched junction bases numbered 10, after V lost 1 base and J lost 7 bases. The CDR3 runs to 16 residues. Per germline, CDR1 LGHNA and CDR2 YNFKEQ. CDR3 amino acids: CASSQGVTGGIIGYTF. CDR3 in DNA: TGTGCCAGCAGCCAAGGGGTGACAGGGGGTATAATTGGCTACACCTTC.

The V call is TRBV6-5, the J call TRBJ2-3; a possible D gene is TRBD2 (6 bases). Germline CDR1 is MNHEY and CDR2 is SVGAGI. V was clipped by 0 bases and J by 2 bases, with 12 bases between them. The CDR3 is 16 residues long. DNA of the CDR3: TGTGCCAGCAGTTACTCCACTAGCAATCCCACAGATACGCAGTATTTT. Amino acids: CASSYSTSNPTDTQYF.

This clone has ten or more counts. The chain employs TRBV2 and TRBJ1-1; 8 nucleotides match TRBD1. Trimming took 4 bases from V and 1 from J; bases not matched to a gene: 8. This CDR3 is built from 16 residues. CDR1 and CDR2 from the germline V gene are SNHLY and FYNNEI. Here the CDR3 DNA reads TGTGCCAGCAGTGCGGACAGGGCACGGGGGAACACTGAAGCTTTCTTT. Translated, it gives CASSADRARGNTEAFF.

The chain combines TRBV7-8 with TRBJ2-2; TRBD2 aligns across 9 bases. Losses at the gene ends were 4 bases for V and 7 bases for J; bases not matched to a gene: 7. The germline V gene has CDR1 SGHVS and CDR2 FQNEAQ. The length of the CDR3 is 15 residues. The CDR3 protein is CASSWGRGGGGELFF. DNA of the CDR3: TGTGCCAGCAGCTGGGGGCGGGGGGGCGGCGGGGAGCTGTTTTTT.

The CDR3 loop reads CASSQEAREGSYGYTF. The CDR3 coding sequence is TGTGCCAGCAGCCAAGAAGCTCGGGAAGGTAGCTATGGCTACACCTTC. The chain is built from TRBV4-2 and TRBJ1-2, with D unclear. With 0 bases removed from V and 4 bases from J, the gap between germline ends came to 15 bases. Germline V gene data show CDR1 as LGHNA and CDR2 as YNFKEQ. The length of the CDR3 is 16 residues.

Note on this clone: One end of the junction does not line up with germline, which may come from a read error. The V and J genes are TRBV13 and TRBJ1-2; 8 nucleotides line up with TRBD1. Germline V gene lookup returns CDR1 PRHDT and CDR2 FYEKMQ (reference sequence). This CDR3 contains 16 residues. Here the CDR3 reads CASSLGETGVRYGYTF. CDR3 in DNA: TGTGCCAGCAGCCTAGGGGAGACAGGGGTCCGCTATGGCTACACCTTC. Using reference TRBV13 and TRBJ1-2 for the parts outside the CDR3, the full variable domain is AAGVIQSPRHLIKEKRETATLKCYPIPRHDTVYWYQQGPGQDPQFLISFYEKMQSDKGSIPDRFSAQQFSDYHSELNMSSLELGDSALYFCASSLGETGVRYGYTFGSGTRLTVV.

CDR3 residues: CASSAFGGAGPEQFF. The CDR3 DNA sequence: TGTGCCAGCAGCGCCTTTGGGGGGGCCGGTCCTGAGCAGTTCTTC. This chain joins TRBV9 and TRBJ2-1, with D possibly TRBD2 on 7 matching bases. V lost 3 bases, J lost 9 bases, and 19 bases lay in between. This CDR3 is built from 15 residues. Germline V gene data show CDR1 as SGDLS and CDR2 as YYNGEE.

The genes are TRBV7-9 and TRBJ1-5; maybe TRBD1 (5 bases). CDR3 length equals 12 residues. V lost 6 bases and J 2 bases, leaving 5 bases between the germline ends. Germline CDR1 reads SEHNR; CDR2 reads FQNEAQ (reference sequence). CDR3 sequence reads: CASRQGNQPQHF. CDR3 coding DNA: TGTGCCAGCAGACAGGGCAATCAGCCCCAGCATTTT.

This chain links TRBV30 with TRBJ1-2; D ambiguous. The CDR3 is made up of 15 amino acids. The germline V gene has CDR1 GTSNPN and CDR2 SVGIG (reference sequence). V was cut by 4 bases and J by 5 bases, with 20 bases left in between. CDR3 amino acids: CAWNNGGESPYGYTF. CDR3 nucleotide sequence: TGTGCCTGGAACAATGGAGGAGAGTCCCCTTATGGCTACACCTTC.